This entry lists 13 T cell receptor beta chains sequenced from one sample in a study of blood T cell repertoires in COVID-19. Clones were read by immunoSEQ multiplex PCR, and TCRdb kept only the in-frame ones, dropping some. The table shows roughly 260,000 clones, with 88% occurring only once. Sequencing was done on a sample of peripheral blood. These receptors all come from a man between 60 and 75 years old who had recovered from COVID-19.

This clone was picked up one time. The chain uses TRBV3-1 (or the pseudogene TRBV3-2) and TRBJ1-1; 7 bases are shared with TRBD1. Germline CDR1 and CDR2: LGHDT and YNNKEL (reference sequence). Unmatched junction bases numbered 12, after V lost 0 bases and J lost 8 bases. CDR3 length: 16 residues. CDR3 DNA: TGTGCCAGCAGCCAAGATCAGGTGGGGACAGAAGGGGAAGCTTTCTTT. Protein: CASSQDQVGTEGEAFF.

The sample holds a few counts of this clone. The chain employs TRBV4-1 and TRBJ1-3; 8 bases are a match to TRBD1. CDR1 and CDR2 (germline): MGHRA, YSYEKL. This CDR3 contains 15 residues. V was clipped by 4 bases and J by 4 bases; unmatched bases: 6. CDR3 protein: CASSLGQGGGNTIYF. In DNA form, the CDR3 reads TGCGCCAGCAGCCTAGGACAGGGAGGAGGAAACACCATATATTTT.

This clone was recorded only once. J is TRBJ2-1 and V is TRBV9; 7 positions agree with TRBD2. The CDR3 consists of 14 residues. Germline V gene data show CDR1 as SGDLS and CDR2 as YYNGEE. J lost 3 bases, V lost 4 bases, and 4 bases had no gene match. The CDR3 protein is CASSSGTIYNEQFF. CDR3 bases: TGTGCCAGCAGCTCTGGGACTATCTACAATGAGCAGTTCTTC.

The V gene is TRBV2, the J gene TRBJ2-7, with 9 nucleotides matching TRBD1. The V and J ends lost 8 bases and 6 bases, in that order; junction bases with no gene match: 5. The length of the CDR3 is 12 residues. The germline CDR1 and CDR2 sequences are SNHLY and FYNNEI. CDR3: CASSDRGAEQYF. CDR3 DNA: TGTGCCAGCTCGGACAGGGGTGCCGAGCAGTACTTC.

V gene TRBV19 combines with J gene TRBJ1-2; D possibly corresponds to TRBD1 (5 bases). Germline loops: CDR1 LNHDA, CDR2 SQIVND (reference sequence). This CDR3 has 13 amino acids. V was trimmed by 5 bases and J by 2 bases, leaving 9 bases between them. DNA for the CDR3: TGTGCCAGTAGTGGGGCGGGGAACTATGGCTACACCTTC. It codes for CASSGAGNYGYTF. The whole variable domain, filled in from reference TRBV19 and TRBJ1-2, reads DGGITQSPKYLFRKEGQNVTLSCEQNLNHDAMYWYRQDPGQGLRLIYYSQIVNDFQKGDIAEGYSVSREKKESFPLTVTSAQKNPTAFYLCASSGAGNYGYTFGSGTRLTVV.

The rearrangement joins TRBV2 to TRBJ1-1; D is ambiguous. CDR1 is SNHLY and CDR2 is FYNNEI in the germline V gene. Trimming removed 7 bases at V and 4 bases at J, with 4 bases between. CDR3 length: 10 amino acids. The CDR3 sequence: CASISTEAFF. The CDR3 nucleotides are TGTGCCAGCATCAGCACTGAAGCTTTCTTT.

A single count supports this clone. The chain uses TRBV19 and TRBJ2-3, with 12 positions matching TRBD2. This CDR3 comprises 14 residues. Germline V lookup: CDR1 LNHDA, CDR2 SQIVND (reference sequence). V shed 7 bases and J 5 bases; nucleotides not matched to a gene: 4. The CDR3 sequence is CASTRLAGEDTQYF. CDR3 nucleotide sequence: TGTGCCAGTACTAGACTAGCGGGGGAAGATACGCAGTATTTT.

V is TRBV5-5 and J is TRBJ1-4, with a weak D call TRBD1 (5 bases). This CDR3 spans 15 amino acids. The V end was cut by 6 bases, the J end by 2 bases, with 14 bases between. CDR1 and CDR2 from the germline V gene are SGHKS and YYEKEE (reference sequence). CDR3 sequence reads: CASTQLGATNEKLFF. The CDR3 DNA reads as TGTGCCAGCACCCAGCTAGGGGCTACTAATGAAAAACTGTTTTTT.

The chain links TRBV3-1 (or the pseudogene TRBV3-2) to TRBJ2-3; D is unclear. This CDR3 is built from 15 residues. Trimming took 0 bases from V and 4 from J, leaving 11 bases between them. Germline V gene data show CDR1 as LGHDT and CDR2 as YNNKEL (reference sequence). The chain's CDR3 is CASSQDRPRADTQYF. The CDR3 DNA is TGTGCCAGCAGCCAAGATCGACCACGGGCAGATACGCAGTATTTT.

The chain links TRBV9 to TRBJ2-1; the match to TRBD2 covers 9 bases. The CDR3 has 14 amino acids. After removal of 4 bases from V and 7 bases from J, the junction contained 6 bases not matched to a gene. Germline V gene lookup returns CDR1 SGDLS and CDR2 YYNGEE. This chain's CDR3 is CASSQLAGGNEQFF. DNA of the CDR3: TGTGCCAGCAGCCAGCTGGCGGGGGGGAATGAGCAGTTCTTC.

The chain uses TRBV5-1 and TRBJ1-1; 8 nucleotides agree with TRBD1. Germline V gene sequence: CDR1 SGHRS, CDR2 YFSETQ. The CDR3 is 16 residues long. Trimming took 0 bases from V and 3 from J; bases not matched to a gene: 7. CDR3 in amino acids: CASSLVGQGSHTEAFF. The CDR3 DNA reads TGCGCCAGCAGCTTGGTCGGACAGGGTTCCCACACTGAAGCTTTCTTT.

This sequence joins TRBV6-4 and TRBJ2-2, with 11 bases matching TRBD1. V was clipped by 4 bases and J by 4 bases; unmatched bases: 2. The CDR3 is made up of 15 amino acids. CDR1 is MRHNA and CDR2 is SNTAGT in the germline V gene. In nucleotides, the CDR3 is TGTGCCAGCAGTGCTGGACAGGGGGCCACCGGGGAGCTGTTTTTT. Protein: CASSAGQGATGELFF.

The chain combines TRBV6-6 with TRBJ2-7; 9 bases align to TRBD1. The germline V gene encodes CDR1 MNHNY and CDR2 SVGAGI (reference sequence). CDR3 length: 15 amino acids. Trimming removed 5 bases from V and 2 bases from J; junction bases left unmatched: 7. The chain's CDR3 is CASSTPGQGPYEQYF. In nucleotides, the CDR3 is TGTGCCAGCAGTACCCCGGGACAGGGACCCTACGAGCAGTACTTC.